This T cell receptor (beta chain) is from a study of T cell clusters in autoimmune cytopenias. Each sample's input was 200 to 300 ng genomic DNA, 40,000 or so genome equivalents. CDR3 length: 16 amino acids. Germline lookup yields CDR1 SGHDT and CDR2 YYEEEE. Study observations and caveats: Exclusive TRB clusters were 2.5 to 3-fold more numerous in healthy donors than in active autoimmune hepatitis. TRB repertoire shifts in secondary cytopenia and chronic lymphocytic leukemia mostly reflected lymphoma, not autoimmunity.

TRB rearrangements were amplified by touch-down multiplex PCR with mixed TRB-A/B primers. Following a re-call of the multiplex PCR reads, TCRdb has one entry per CDR3 protein and lacks DNA. The sample holds 3,500 to 5,000 distinct CDR3 sequences. Details on this clonotype: Its antigen remains unidentified.

The sample was also reused in another study, on T cell repertoires in aging, cancer and after chemotherapy. That work states: Age-matched healthy donors had significantly more diverse, less clonal blood TCR repertoires than untreated cancer patients. Rebound thymic output was suggested by rising median generation probability during chemotherapy in each cancer cohort.

The chain recombines TRBV5-6 with TRBJ2-1; TCRdb names TRBD2, which stays unverified in the absence of DNA. The sequenced sample was peripheral blood. The receptor's source is a human donor in good health. The CDR3 region is CASSLGVAGVGNEQFF. Full variable domain (missing parts from reference TRBV5-6 and TRBJ2-1): DAGVTQSPTHLIKTRGQQVTLRCSPKSGHDTVSWYQQALGQGPQFIFQYYEEEERQRGNFPDRFSGHQFPNYSSELNVNALLLGDSALYLCASSLGVAGVGNEQFFGPGTRLTVL.